A few counts support the clone carrying this TCR beta chain. Its antigen is unknown. This specimen comes from a study of T cells after yellow fever vaccination. In TCRdb, the 5' RACE reads were re-called with MiXCR into one record per CDR3 protein. This table has just under 600,000 distinct CDR3 sequences, about 13% appearing once. Germline V CDR1 and CDR2: DFQATT, SNEGSKA (reference sequence). With 3 bases removed from V and 6 bases from J, the gap between germline ends came to 3 bases. The CDR3 is 10 amino acids. Findings and caveats of the study: Boosting was followed by the reappearance of most primary-vaccination clones (around 96% CD4, 85% to 90% CD8). The secondary response was weaker, and its peak arrived faster, on day 5 versus 15.

This sequence was found in a man aged 25 to 40 who received the YFV17D yellow fever vaccine. The sample in question was PBMCs, obtained on the day of the yellow fever booster vaccination. The chain links TRBV20-1 to TRBJ1-3, with unresolved D. Here the CDR3 DNA reads TGCAGTGCTAGGGAAAACACCATATATTTT. Its protein product is CSARENTIYF.